This T cell receptor beta chain was sequenced during a study of CD8 T cells in ankylosing spondylitis (dated by TCRdb to about 2017). For the study in its entirety: The study profiled T cell receptor beta repertoires in healthy donors and ankylosing spondylitis patients to find disease-linked TCR variants. Peripheral blood was sampled, and synovial fluid was also collected from ankylosing spondylitis patients. The full study cohort comprised around 25 ankylosing spondylitis patients and approximately 100 healthy donors. What the study reported, not specific to this receptor: Blood from ankylosing spondylitis patients appeared to be characterized by a TCR beta motif composed of under 10 highly homologous amino acid variants. Some of the motif variants had been reported before in the synovial fluid and blood of reactive arthritis patients, a finding that suggests common disease-initiation mechanisms. A CD8+ phenotype was shown by the disease-linked clones, which were found at relatively low frequencies in peripheral blood. The disease-linked clones were reported as significantly enriched in matched synovial fluid samples from ankylosing spondylitis patients.

This clonotype was seen a handful of times. The specificity of this receptor is unknown. Within one base of it there is no much larger clone, and no base qualities were kept. This sample was sequenced with an Illumina HiSeq 2500. Quantitative 5'-RACE with molecular barcodes was used to prepare TCR beta libraries. From the authors' description of their analysis: Disease-linked TCR variants were identified with a new computational method built on a probabilistic model of VDJ rearrangement. TCRdb trimmed public reads at Q25 via fastp, called clones via MiXCR and kept in-frame beta chains. Records with the same CDR3 protein are collapsed into one entry carrying the most frequent genes and DNA. TCRdb's processing, not the study's, gives the V and J calls here. For this sample the table gives about 700,000 distinct CDR3 sequences, of which roughly 20% were detected only once. The ten largest clones add up to 15% to 20% of the sample.

The CDR3 sequence holds 15 residues, the cysteine and phenylalanine included. The retained sequence is limited to the CDR3, 45 bases, with the frame set at the first base. Ends trimmed: V by 5 bases, J by 1 base; bases unmatched to a gene: 5. From a lookup of the germline V gene, CDR1 and CDR2 are WSHSY and SAAADI. The sequence was collected from a male donor with ankylosing spondylitis. Sample: blood, either unsorted or a sorted T cell fraction (not recorded which). The sequence joins TRBV10-2 to TRBJ1-1; 9 nucleotides in the junction match TRBD1. DNA sequence: TGCGCCAGCAGTAGACAGGGGGGCGAGAACACTGAAGCTTTCTTT. The encoded protein is CASSRQGGENTEAFF.